What follows is one T cell receptor beta chain and its context. Its antigen is still unknown. The ends lost 1 base at V and 2 bases at J; junction bases unmatched: 7. The CDR3 covers 17 residues. The V gene's germline CDR1 is SGHDT and CDR2 YYEEEE. Treatment of patients with chemo-refractory metastatic non-small-cell lung cancer consisted of focal radiation plus CTLA-4 blockade with ipilimumab. The source of the sample is a study of radiotherapy plus CTLA-4 blockade in lung cancer. Study summary: Objective responses emerged in around 19% of patients, and 25% to 40% attained disease control. Study-wide results and limits: The authors reported that early blood T cell clone dynamics, with interferon-beta, best predicted response. There was expansion of tumor-derived TCR clones in blood after radiotherapy plus ipilimumab.

Libraries were prepared by immunoSEQ multiplex PCR; TCRdb keeps only in-frame clonotypes and omits some of them. Seen here are about 59,000 clones, about 70% observed once, and the top ten hold roughly 8%. Sequenced material: peripheral blood, taken from a patient treated with radiotherapy plus ipilimumab. The source of this sequence is a human donor with non-small cell lung cancer whose response to radiotherapy plus ipilimumab could not be evaluated. The rearrangement joins TRBV5-6 to TRBJ1-2; the match to TRBD1 covers 11 bases. The CDR3 sequence is CASSLYWDRGLNYGYTF. DNA for the CDR3: TGTGCCAGCAGCTTGTACTGGGACAGGGGGTTAAACTATGGCTACACCTTC. The variable domain in full, completed from reference TRBV5-6 and TRBJ1-2, reads DAGVTQSPTHLIKTRGQQVTLRCSPKSGHDTVSWYQQALGQGPQFIFQYYEEEERQRGNFPDRFSGHQFPNYSSELNVNALLLGDSALYLCASSLYWDRGLNYGYTFGSGTRLTVV.